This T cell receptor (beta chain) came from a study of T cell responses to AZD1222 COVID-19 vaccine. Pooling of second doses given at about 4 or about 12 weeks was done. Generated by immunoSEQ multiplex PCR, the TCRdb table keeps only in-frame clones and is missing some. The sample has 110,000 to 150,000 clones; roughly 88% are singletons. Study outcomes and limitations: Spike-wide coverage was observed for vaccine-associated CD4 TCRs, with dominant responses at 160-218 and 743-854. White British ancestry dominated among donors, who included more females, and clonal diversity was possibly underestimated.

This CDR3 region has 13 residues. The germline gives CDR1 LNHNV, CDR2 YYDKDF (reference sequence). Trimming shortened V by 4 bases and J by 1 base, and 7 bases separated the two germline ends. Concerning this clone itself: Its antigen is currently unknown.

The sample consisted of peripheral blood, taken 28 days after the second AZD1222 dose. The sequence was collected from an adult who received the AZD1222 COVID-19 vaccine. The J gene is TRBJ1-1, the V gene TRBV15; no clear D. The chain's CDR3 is CATSTGSNTEAFF. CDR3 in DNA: TGTGCCACCAGCACGGGATCGAACACTGAAGCTTTCTTT.